This T cell receptor beta chain came from a study of blood T cells in healthy people across ages. Study context: About one barcoded beta molecule per two T cells came from capture by template switching.

With a J-beta primer mix and a sample-barcoded 5' primer, a second PCR ran roughly 7 to 11 cycles. Each cDNA was tagged by a template-switch adaptor containing 12 random nucleotides. TCRdb re-analysed the 5' RACE reads in MiXCR, keeping a single row per CDR3 protein. The data show about 1,600,000 distinct CDR3 sequences, around 39% seen once. Study-wide findings and caveats: Across the age range, TCR beta diversity per million T cells fell in a roughly linear way.

CDR1 and CDR2 (germline): SGHTA, FQGNSA. The CDR3 extends over 15 amino acids. V dropped 1 base and J dropped 7 bases, with 14 bases sitting between them. As to this clonotype: Antigen unknown.

The chain has TRBV7-2 and TRBJ2-1; D is ambiguous. The sample consisted of blood. The source is a woman aged 18-29 years in good health. CDR3 region: CASSLVSSTPNEQFF. The CDR3 DNA is TGTGCCAGCAGCTTAGTTTCCTCCACGCCGAATGAGCAGTTCTTC.